This TCR beta chain is from a study of early T cells in non-severe SARS-CoV-2 infection. Across the whole study: Sequencing was performed on bulk RNA from unsorted whole blood, leaving chains unpaired. Overall study results and limits: The VDJdb matching leaned toward anti-spike CD8 responses and overlooked private and CD4 specificities.

Individual cDNA molecules received unique molecular identifiers during library preparation. TCRdb re-called the 5' RACE reads with MiXCR, one entry per CDR3 protein. The data show under 85,000 distinct CDR3 sequences, about an eighth seen once. The length of the CDR3 is 10 residues. Trimming removed 8 bases from V and 6 bases from J, with 5 bases in between. Germline V gene sequence: CDR1 LNHDA, CDR2 SQIVND (reference sequence). This clonotype was counted many times. No antigen is known for it. The origin of this receptor is an adult who was a healthcare worker with PCR-confirmed SARS-CoV-2 infection or an uninfected control (not recorded which). The sequences come from whole blood, collected at baseline. The chain combines TRBV19 with TRBJ1-5; weak D call: TRBD1 (5 bases). The CDR3 DNA follows: TGTGCCAGTGGGGGTCAGCCCCAGCATTTT. Amino acids: CASGGQPQHF.